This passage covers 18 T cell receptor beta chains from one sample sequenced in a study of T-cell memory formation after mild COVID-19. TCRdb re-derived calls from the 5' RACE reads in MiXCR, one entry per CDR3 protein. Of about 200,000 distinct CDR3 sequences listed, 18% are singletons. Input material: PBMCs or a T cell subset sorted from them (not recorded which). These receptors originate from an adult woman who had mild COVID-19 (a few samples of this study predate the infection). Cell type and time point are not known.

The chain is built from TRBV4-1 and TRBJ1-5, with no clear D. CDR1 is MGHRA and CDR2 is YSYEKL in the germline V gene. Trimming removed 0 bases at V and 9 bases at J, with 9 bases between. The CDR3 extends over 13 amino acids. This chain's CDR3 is CASSQDGQRPQHF. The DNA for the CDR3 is TGCGCCAGCAGCCAAGATGGGCAACGGCCCCAGCATTTT.

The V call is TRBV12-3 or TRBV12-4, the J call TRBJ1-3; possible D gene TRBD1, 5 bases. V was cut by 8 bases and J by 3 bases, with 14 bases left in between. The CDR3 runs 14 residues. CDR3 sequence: CASSQAKGGNTIYF. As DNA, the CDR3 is TGTGCCAGCTCACAGGCAAAGGGTGGAAACACCATATATTTT.

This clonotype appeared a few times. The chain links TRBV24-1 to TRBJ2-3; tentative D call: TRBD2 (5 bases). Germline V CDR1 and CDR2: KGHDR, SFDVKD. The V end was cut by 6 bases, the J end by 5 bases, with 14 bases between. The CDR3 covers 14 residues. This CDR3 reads CATSPELGGDTQYF. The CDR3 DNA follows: TGTGCCACCAGTCCCGAGCTCGGAGGAGATACGCAGTATTTT.

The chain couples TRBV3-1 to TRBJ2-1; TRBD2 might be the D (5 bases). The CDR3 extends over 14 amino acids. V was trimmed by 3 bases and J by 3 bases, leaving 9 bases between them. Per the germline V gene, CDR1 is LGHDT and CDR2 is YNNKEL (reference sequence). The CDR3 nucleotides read TGTGCCAGCAGCCAGGGAGACCACTACAATGAGCAGTTCTTC. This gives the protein CASSQGDHYNEQFF.

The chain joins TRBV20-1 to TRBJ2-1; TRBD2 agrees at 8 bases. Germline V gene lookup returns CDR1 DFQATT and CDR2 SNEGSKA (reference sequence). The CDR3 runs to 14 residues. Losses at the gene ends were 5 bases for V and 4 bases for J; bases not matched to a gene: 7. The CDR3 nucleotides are TGCAGTGCTCAGCGGGGGAATGGGTACAATGAGCAGTTCTTC. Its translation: CSAQRGNGYNEQFF.

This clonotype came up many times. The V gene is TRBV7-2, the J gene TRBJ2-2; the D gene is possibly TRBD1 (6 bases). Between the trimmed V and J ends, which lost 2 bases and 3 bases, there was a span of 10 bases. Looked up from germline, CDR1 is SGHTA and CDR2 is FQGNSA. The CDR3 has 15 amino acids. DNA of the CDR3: TGTGCCAGCAGCTTAACGACAGGTTACACCGGGGAGCTGTTTTTT. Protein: CASSLTTGYTGELFF.

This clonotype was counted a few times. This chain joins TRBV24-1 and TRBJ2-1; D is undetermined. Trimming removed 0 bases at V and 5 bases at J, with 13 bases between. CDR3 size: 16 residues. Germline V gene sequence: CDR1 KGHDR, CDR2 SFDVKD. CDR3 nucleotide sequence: TGTGCCACCAGTGATTTGTCCGCAGTCCCCAACAATGAGCAGTTCTTC. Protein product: CATSDLSAVPNNEQFF.

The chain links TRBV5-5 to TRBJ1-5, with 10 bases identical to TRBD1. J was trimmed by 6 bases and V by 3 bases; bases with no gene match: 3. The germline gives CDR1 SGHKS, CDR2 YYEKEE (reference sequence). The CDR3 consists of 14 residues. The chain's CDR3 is CASSWGQGIQPQHF. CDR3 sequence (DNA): TGTGCCAGCAGCTGGGGACAGGGGATTCAGCCCCAGCATTTT.

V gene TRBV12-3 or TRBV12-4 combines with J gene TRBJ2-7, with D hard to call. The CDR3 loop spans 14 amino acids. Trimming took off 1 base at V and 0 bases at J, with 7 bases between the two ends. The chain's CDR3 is CASSLDSTSYEQYF. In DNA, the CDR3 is TGTGCCAGCAGTTTAGACAGTACCTCCTACGAGCAGTACTTC.

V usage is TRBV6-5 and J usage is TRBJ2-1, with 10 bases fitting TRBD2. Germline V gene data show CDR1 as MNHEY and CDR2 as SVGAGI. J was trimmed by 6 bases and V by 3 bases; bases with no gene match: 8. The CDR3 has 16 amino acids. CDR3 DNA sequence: TGTGCCAGCAGTTATGGGCTAGCGGGAGCGTTCAATGAGCAGTTCTTC. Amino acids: CASSYGLAGAFNEQFF.

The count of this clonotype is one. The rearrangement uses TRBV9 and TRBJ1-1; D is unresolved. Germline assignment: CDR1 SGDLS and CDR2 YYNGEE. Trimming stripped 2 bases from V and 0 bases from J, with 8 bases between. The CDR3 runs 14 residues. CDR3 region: CASSVDKVNTEAFF. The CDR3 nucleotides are TGTGCCAGCAGCGTTGATAAGGTGAACACTGAAGCTTTCTTT.

The CDR3 region is CATTSGANVLTF. CDR3 nucleotide sequence: TGTGCCACCACCTCTGGGGCCAACGTCCTGACTTTC. The chain recombines TRBV6-1 with TRBJ2-6; D not certain. Per germline, CDR1 MNHNS and CDR2 SASEGT. The CDR3 consists of 12 residues. V was cut by 10 bases and J by 0 bases, with 4 bases left in between.

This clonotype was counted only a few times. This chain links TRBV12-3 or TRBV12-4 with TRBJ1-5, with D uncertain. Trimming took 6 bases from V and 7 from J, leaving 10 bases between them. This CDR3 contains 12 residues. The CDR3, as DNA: TGTGCCAGCAGAGGGTATCGGCAGCCCCAGCATTTT. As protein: CASRGYRQPQHF.

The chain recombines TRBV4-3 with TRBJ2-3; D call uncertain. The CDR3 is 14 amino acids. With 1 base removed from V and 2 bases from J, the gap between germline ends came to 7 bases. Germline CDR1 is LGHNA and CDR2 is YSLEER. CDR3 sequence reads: CASSQGATTDTQYF. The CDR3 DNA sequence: TGCGCCAGCAGCCAAGGGGCTACCACAGATACGCAGTATTTT.

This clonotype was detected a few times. This CDR3 reads CASGRERAGVEQFF. CDR3 sequence (DNA): TGTGCTAGTGGCCGAGAGCGAGCGGGAGTTGAGCAGTTCTTC. This chain uses TRBV12-5 with TRBJ2-1, with TRBD2 matching 8 bases. V was clipped by 6 bases and J by 9 bases; unmatched bases: 10. Per germline, CDR1 LGHNT and CDR2 FRNRAP. This CDR3 has 14 residues.

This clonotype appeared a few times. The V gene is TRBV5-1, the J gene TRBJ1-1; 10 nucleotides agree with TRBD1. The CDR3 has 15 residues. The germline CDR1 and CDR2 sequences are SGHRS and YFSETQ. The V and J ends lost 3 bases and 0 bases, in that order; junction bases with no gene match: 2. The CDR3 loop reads CASSSGQGLNTEAFF. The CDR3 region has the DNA TGCGCCAGCAGCTCGGGACAGGGGTTGAACACTGAAGCTTTCTTT.

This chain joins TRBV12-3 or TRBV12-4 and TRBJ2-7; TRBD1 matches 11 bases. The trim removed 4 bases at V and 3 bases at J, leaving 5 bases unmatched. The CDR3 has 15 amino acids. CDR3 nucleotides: TGTGCCAGCAGTTCGGACAGGGGGCATGACTACGAGCAGTACTTC. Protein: CASSSDRGHDYEQYF.

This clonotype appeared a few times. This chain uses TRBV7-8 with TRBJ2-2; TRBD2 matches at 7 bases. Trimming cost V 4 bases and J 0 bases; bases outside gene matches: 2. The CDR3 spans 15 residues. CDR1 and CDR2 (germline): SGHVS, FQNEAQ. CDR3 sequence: CASSYGGTNTGELFF. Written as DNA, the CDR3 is TGTGCCAGCAGCTACGGGGGGACGAACACCGGGGAGCTGTTTTTT.